A selection of T cell receptor beta chains follows, all from one sample in a study of T cell responses to AZD1222 COVID-19 vaccine. Some clones are missing from TCRdb's copy, which holds only in-frame ones; the method was immunoSEQ multiplex PCR. The data hold about 120,000 clones, with about 80% observed a single time. The sequenced sample was peripheral blood, obtained on day 0 of AZD1222 vaccination. All receptors come from an adult in good health. CDR3s include the opening cysteine and the closing phenylalanine or tryptophan. D genes are given only for firm matches. The size of a clone is reported for some rows only, either as once, few or many, or as a class for expanded clones.

clone size: .
V gene: TRBV10-3
J gene: TRBJ1-6
D gene: .
CDR3 DNA: TGTGCGACCAAACTAGGGCAGGAGTCACCCCTCCACTTT
CDR3 protein: CATKLGQESPLHF

clone size: .
V gene: TRBV29-1
J gene: TRBJ2-5
D gene: .
CDR3 DNA: TGCAGCGTTGGTCCGGGACAACAAGAGACCCAGTACTTC
CDR3 protein: CSVGPGQQETQYF

clone size: few
V gene: TRBV6-6
J gene: TRBJ1-5
D gene: TRBD1
CDR3 DNA: TGTGCCAGTACAGGGGGTCAGCCCCAGCATTTT
CDR3 protein: CASTGGQPQHF

clone size: .
V gene: TRBV5-1
J gene: TRBJ1-2
D gene: .
CDR3 DNA: TGCGCCAGCAGCTTGGGGTCGACCGGCTACACCTTC
CDR3 protein: CASSLGSTGYTF

clone size: .
V gene: TRBV4-1
J gene: TRBJ1-2
D gene: .
CDR3 DNA: TGCGCCAGCAGCCAAGCACAGTTCAACTATGGCTACACCTTC
CDR3 protein: CASSQAQFNYGYTF

clone size: .
V gene: TRBV5-1
J gene: TRBJ2-7
D gene: .
CDR3 DNA: TGCGCCAGCAGCTTAACTGGGGATTGGGAGCAGTACTTC
CDR3 protein: CASSLTGDWEQYF

clone size: .
V gene: TRBV9
J gene: TRBJ2-2
D gene: TRBD2
CDR3 DNA: TGTGCCAGCAGCACGCCTGGTGGGCTAGCGGGAGCCCAGAACACCGGGGAGCTGTTTTTT
CDR3 protein: CASSTPGGLAGAQNTGELFF

clone size: .
V gene: TRBV5-1
J gene: TRBJ2-1
D gene: .
CDR3 DNA: TGCGCCAGCAGCCCCCCAAGGAGCTCCTACAATGAGCAGTTCTTC
CDR3 protein: CASSPPRSSYNEQFF

clone size: .
V gene: TRBV10-3
J gene: TRBJ2-7
D gene: .
CDR3 DNA: TGTGCCATCAGTGACGGGTACGAGCAGTACTTC
CDR3 protein: CAISDGYEQYF

clone size: .
V gene: TRBV6-2/TRBV6-3
J gene: TRBJ1-1
D gene: .
CDR3 DNA: TGTGCCAGCAGCCCTCCTTGGACTGAAGCTTTCTTT
CDR3 protein: CASSPPWTEAFF

clone size: .
V gene: TRBV7-9
J gene: TRBJ2-6
D gene: .
CDR3 DNA: TGTGCCAGCAGCGACCGGGACACTGGGGCCAACGTCCTGACTTTC
CDR3 protein: CASSDRDTGANVLTF

clone size: .
V gene: TRBV7-8
J gene: TRBJ1-1
D gene: TRBD1
CDR3 DNA: TGTGCCAGCAGCTTAGACCCCGGACAGGGAGAGACTGAAGCTTTCTTT
CDR3 protein: CASSLDPGQGETEAFF